This T cell receptor (beta chain) was captured in a study of CD8+CD57+ T cells in acquired aplastic anemia. Background on the study: DNA recovered from sorted CD4+ and CD8+ cells had a mean of approximately 3.4 ug.

The CDR3 consists of 16 residues. Germline CDR1 SGDLS, CDR2 YYNGEE. V shed 3 bases and J shed 0 bases, with 16 bases lying between them. The study profiled TCR beta VDJ and CDR3 using genomic DNA as template. Via MiXCR, TCRdb re-called the reads, giving one row per CDR3 protein. In the table there are around 140,000 distinct CDR3 sequences, 35% to 50% of which are singletons. This clonotype has a count of ten or more. Its antigen is currently unknown. The study, taken as a whole, reports: Fewer than 30 shared CD8+ CDR3s appeared highly expressed within patients' immunodominant clones. CD8+ Simpson's diversity in patients was not significantly different from that in controls.

Sequencing was performed on sorted CD4+, CD8+, or CD8+CD57+ T cells (not recorded which) from PBMCs. The receptor's source is a human donor in good health, serving as a control. This sequence joins TRBV9 and TRBJ2-7; the D gene is possibly TRBD2 (6 bases). DNA of the CDR3: TGTGCCAGCAGCGGGGGGACGGGAGCGGCCTCCTACGAGCAGTACTTC. Amino acid sequence: CASSGGTGAASYEQYF.